This is a list of T cell receptor beta chains from one sample in a study of sequential checkpoint blockade in melanoma. Only in-frame clones appear in the TCRdb table, and some are missing; sequencing was by immunoSEQ multiplex PCR. Among some 5,400 clones listed, 15% to 20% were seen once. The material was tumor tissue (inferred from file names), obtained from a patient given nivolumab and ipilimumab in sequence. These TCRs come from a human donor with melanoma. Both conserved end residues are part of each CDR3. A clone size is listed for some rows: how often the clone was seen (once, few, many), or a class if it is expanded.

>TRBV28|.|16|TRBJ2-4
CASSLWGLLAKNIQYF
>TRBV11-3|many|14|TRBJ1-3
CASSFEGGGNTIYF
>TRBV6-8|.|15|TRBJ2-1
CASSYVRGVDNEQFF
>TRBV14|.|16|TRBJ1-4
CASSPYTSTPNEKLFF
>TRBV28|.|13|TRBJ1-1
CATGRAGASEAFF
>TRBV6-8|few|14|TRBJ1-2
CASSPWGMGYGYTF
>TRBV9|medium-sized|14|TRBJ2-5
CASSVAVGKETQYF
>TRBV6-8|.|15|TRBJ1-2
CASRTTGGARYGYTF
>TRBV5-1|.|15|TRBJ1-1
CASSLSGSRNTEAFF
>TRBV10-2|.|12|TRBJ2-7
CASIGVENEQYF
>TRBV6-8|.|15|TRBJ2-1
CASSFLAGANNEQFF
>TRBV6-8|.|14|TRBJ1-1
CASKRRPGNTEAFF
>TRBV9|.|15|TRBJ2-3
CASSDQTGGTDTQYF
>TRBV11-3|.|15|TRBJ2-3
CASLEAGLSTDTQYF
>TRBV4-1|few|14|TRBJ1-2
CASSQDRTEGSYTF
>TRBV10-2|.|17|TRBJ2-3
CASSEVRSGPSTDTQYF
>TRBV6-8|few|14|TRBJ1-5
CASKLGSNNQPQHF
>TRBV11-3|medium-sized|14|TRBJ1-5
CASSLGLGNQPQHF
>TRBV6-8|medium-sized|15|TRBJ1-2
CAISNSDRPYDGYTF
>TRBV9|many|16|TRBJ2-1
CASSLGRGGGSVEQFF
>TRBV28|few|14|TRBJ1-1
CASSFRATHRGAFF
>TRBV6-8|few|15|TRBJ2-2
CASSPRDRDSGELFF